Below, one T cell receptor beta chain is given with its context. The antigen is not known. The data are from a study of human T cells and chemical hapten exposure. General study findings and limits: DPC sensitization produced no change in TCRs with frequency above 1 in 1000. Alopecia affected the donors, so their immune response may differ from healthy people's.

Each CDR3 protein gets one entry after TCRdb re-called the RACE reads with MiXCR. The repertoire holds roughly 260,000 distinct CDR3 sequences, approximately 8.4% seen once, with 2.3% in the top ten. Between the trimmed V and J ends, which lost 7 bases and 1 base, there was a span of 6 bases. The CDR3 extends over 12 amino acids. The time point was: pre-sensitization, week 0. Treatment indicated: therapeutic diphenylcyclopropenone sensitization with weekly scalp DPC. The input for sequencing was whole blood, taken in connection with sensitization to the hapten diphenylcyclopropenone (DPC). The sequence was collected from a woman in her thirties or forties with alopecia areata. Some clones in this sample may be carry-over from other donors' samples. J is TRBJ2-3 and V is TRBV12-3 or TRBV12-4; no clear D. The CDR3 protein is CASTRGTDTQYF. The CDR3, as DNA: TGTGCCAGCACTAGGGGCACAGATACGCAGTATTTT.